These 18 T cell receptor beta chains were sequenced from one sample in a study of shared clonotypes between healthy human individuals. Naive-designated CD8 cells lacked CD45RO, were positively enriched for CCR7, and omitted terminally differentiated effector memory CD45RA+ cells. Clones were read by immunoSEQ multiplex PCR, and TCRdb kept only the in-frame ones, dropping some. The sample has 2 million to 2.5 million clones, about 93% seen once; the top ten hold more than 1.5%. The sample was naive CD8+ T cells from PBMCs. All receptors derive from a man in his late teens or twenties in good health. Some clones in this sample may be carry-over from other donors' samples.

The gene calls are TRBV27 and TRBJ2-7; possibly TRBD1 for D (6 bases). The CDR3 consists of 16 residues. Trimming stripped 2 bases from V and 3 bases from J, with 17 bases between. Germline CDR1 and CDR2: MNHEY and SMNVEV (reference sequence). In nucleotides, the CDR3 is TGTGCCAGCAGTTTAATCAGGGGTCGCGGAGGCTACGAGCAGTACTTC. Translating it yields CASSLIRGRGGYEQYF.

J is TRBJ1-5 and V is TRBV7-8, with 7 positions matching TRBD1. Looked up from germline, CDR1 is SGHVS and CDR2 is FQNEAQ. V gave up 4 bases and J gave up 6 bases; unmatched junction bases: 9. CDR3 length equals 15 residues. DNA for the CDR3: TGTGCCAGCAGCTCGACACAGGGGTACGGTCAGCCCCAGCATTTT. The encoded protein is CASSSTQGYGQPQHF.

The genes are TRBV5-1 and TRBJ2-1; TRBD1 matches at 11 bases. This CDR3 has 16 amino acids. The germline V gene encodes CDR1 SGHRS and CDR2 YFSETQ. J lost 7 bases, V lost 2 bases, and 8 bases had no gene match. CDR3 protein: CASSFAGQGAVNEQFF. As DNA, the CDR3 is TGCGCCAGCAGCTTTGCCGGACAGGGGGCGGTAAATGAGCAGTTCTTC.

This chain joins TRBV28 and TRBJ2-3, with 11 positions matching TRBD2. Per the germline V gene, CDR1 is MDHEN and CDR2 is SYDVKM. The CDR3 consists of 16 residues. Germline trimming cut 7 bases from V and 2 bases from J; bases unmatched to any gene: 8. The CDR3 DNA reads TGTGCCAGCACGGGACTAGCGGAAACTTCCACAGATACGCAGTATTTT. It yields the protein CASTGLAETSTDTQYF.

This clone was seen a single time. The genes are TRBV27 and TRBJ2-1; tentatively, D is TRBD1 (5 bases). V lost 0 bases to trimming and J lost 6 bases, with 6 bases between them. This CDR3 has 13 amino acids. In germline, CDR1 is MNHEY, CDR2 SMNVEV (reference sequence). The CDR3 region has the DNA TGTGCCAGCAGTTTATCGCAGGGCAATGAGCAGTTCTTC. It codes for CASSLSQGNEQFF.

This chain connects TRBV6-1 to TRBJ1-3; D is ambiguous. Germline lookup yields CDR1 MNHNS and CDR2 SASEGT. This CDR3 has 14 residues. V was shortened by 6 bases and J by 4 bases, with 13 bases between the two germline ends. The DNA for the CDR3 is TGTGCCAGCAGGCAGGCTCTGGGAGGAAACACCATATATTTT. Protein product: CASRQALGGNTIYF.

DNA of the CDR3: TGCAGCGTTCGGGGGGAGGTAGGCCCTAGCACAGATACGCAGTATTTT. As protein: CSVRGEVGPSTDTQYF. The chain recombines TRBV29-1 with TRBJ2-3; 7 bases agree with TRBD2. CDR3 length: 16 residues. Germline CDR1 SQVTM, CDR2 ANQGSEA. Unmatched junction bases numbered 11, after V lost 5 bases and J lost 0 bases.

The CDR3 spells CASSEEGMKAYEQYF. The CDR3 DNA reads TGTGCCAGCAGTGAAGAAGGGATGAAAGCCTACGAGCAGTACTTC. The V gene is TRBV6-1, the J gene TRBJ2-7; no firm D call. V shed 1 base and J shed 2 bases, with 12 bases lying between them. The CDR3 runs to 15 residues. Germline CDR1 MNHNS, CDR2 SASEGT.

As regards this clone: The same CDR3 arises from other DNA sequences in this sample as well. The chain employs TRBV5-1 and TRBJ2-7; possibly TRBD2 for D (5 bases). The CDR3 covers 11 residues. CDR1 and CDR2 (germline): SGHRS, YFSETQ. V lost 4 bases and J 7 bases, leaving 9 bases between the germline ends. CDR3 sequence reads: CASSPGGEQYF. CDR3 in DNA: TGCGCCAGCAGCCCCGGCGGGGAGCAGTACTTC.

The chain's CDR3 is CASSSQSGRQETQYF. CDR3 nucleotide sequence: TGTGCCAGCAGCTCCCAGAGCGGGCGGCAAGAGACCCAGTACTTC. The V and J genes are TRBV7-9 and TRBJ2-5, with D tentatively TRBD2 (6 bases). Germline V gene sequence: CDR1 SEHNR, CDR2 FQNEAQ (reference sequence). CDR3 length equals 15 residues. The V and J ends lost 4 bases and 2 bases respectively, with 14 bases between them.

V and J are TRBV4-1 and TRBJ2-7; TRBD1 aligns across 7 bases. The germline gives CDR1 MGHRA, CDR2 YSYEKL. With 4 bases clipped from V and 3 bases from J, the junction kept 6 bases outside the gene matches. The CDR3 covers 14 residues. CDR3 DNA: TGCGCCAGCAGCCCCGGGACAGAGCTCTACGAGCAGTACTTC. This gives the protein CASSPGTELYEQYF.

Note on this clone: Other DNA variants within this sample encode the same CDR3. The genes are TRBV27 and TRBJ1-1, with D unresolved. The V gene's germline CDR1 is MNHEY and CDR2 SMNVEV (reference sequence). CDR3 length: 13 amino acids. V lost 3 bases and J 1 base, leaving 6 bases between the germline ends. The CDR3 DNA follows: TGTGCCAGCAGTTTCTCAGCGAACACTGAAGCTTTCTTT. Translating gives CASSFSANTEAFF.

The J gene is TRBJ2-7, the V gene TRBV7-9; D unclear. The CDR3 spans 14 residues. The germline V gene encodes CDR1 SEHNR and CDR2 FQNEAQ (reference sequence). V lost 4 bases, J lost 0 bases, and 10 bases lay in between. CDR3 loop: CASSSLHSSYEQYF. The CDR3 coding sequence is TGTGCCAGCAGCTCATTACACAGCTCCTACGAGCAGTACTTC.

The chain combines TRBV5-1 with TRBJ2-7; tentative D call: TRBD2 (5 bases). Trimming removed 3 bases from V and 1 base from J, with 14 bases in between. Germline V CDR1 and CDR2: SGHRS, YFSETQ. CDR3 length equals 15 residues. The CDR3 loop reads CASSWTGIGSYEQYF. CDR3 nucleotide sequence: TGCGCCAGCAGCTGGACGGGAATCGGGTCCTACGAGCAGTACTTC.

CDR3 loop: CASSPGLAPSYEQYF. The CDR3 DNA follows: TGTGCCAGCAGCCCCGGGCTAGCTCCCTCCTACGAGCAGTACTTC. The chain carries TRBV13 and TRBJ2-7; perhaps TRBD2 as D (5 bases). This CDR3 has 15 residues. The germline CDR1 and CDR2 sequences are PRHDT and FYEKMQ (reference sequence). V was pared by 5 bases and J by 0 bases, with 14 bases between.

This chain joins TRBV10-3 and TRBJ2-3; possibly TRBD2 for D (5 bases). Germline lookup yields CDR1 ENHRY and CDR2 SYGVKD. The CDR3 contains 13 residues. Trimming removed 4 bases at V and 5 bases at J, with 10 bases between. CDR3 nucleotides: TGTGCCATCAGTGGGGGAGCGGAAGATACGCAGTATTTT. Translation: CAISGGAEDTQYF.

This clone was found once. V usage is TRBV28 and J usage is TRBJ1-1, with D maybe TRBD1 (5 bases). Germline lookup yields CDR1 MDHEN and CDR2 SYDVKM. Trimming pared 10 bases from V and 4 bases from J, leaving 13 bases between. CDR3 length: 12 amino acids. CDR3 in DNA: TGTGCCACCGCAGACAGCGCCACTGAAGCTTTCTTT. Residues: CATADSATEAFF.

The chain links TRBV28 to TRBJ2-3, with D possibly being TRBD2 (5 bases). Trimming pared 8 bases from V and 6 bases from J, leaving 9 bases between. This CDR3 contains 11 residues. Germline assignment: CDR1 MDHEN and CDR2 SYDVKM. CDR3: CASETTDTQYF. CDR3 in DNA: TGTGCCAGCGAGACTACCGATACGCAGTATTTT.